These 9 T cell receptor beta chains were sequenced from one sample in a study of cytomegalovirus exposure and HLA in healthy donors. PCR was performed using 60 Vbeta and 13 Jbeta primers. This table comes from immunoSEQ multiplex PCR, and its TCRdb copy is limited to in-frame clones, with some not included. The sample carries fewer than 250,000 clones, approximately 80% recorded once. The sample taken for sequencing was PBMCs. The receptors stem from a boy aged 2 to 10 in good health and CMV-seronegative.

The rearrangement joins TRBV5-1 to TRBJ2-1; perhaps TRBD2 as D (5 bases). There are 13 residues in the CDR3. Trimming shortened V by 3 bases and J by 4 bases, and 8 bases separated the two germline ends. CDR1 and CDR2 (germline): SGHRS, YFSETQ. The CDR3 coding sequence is TGCGCCAGCAGCTCCGGGGAATACAATGAGCAGTTCTTC. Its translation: CASSSGEYNEQFF.

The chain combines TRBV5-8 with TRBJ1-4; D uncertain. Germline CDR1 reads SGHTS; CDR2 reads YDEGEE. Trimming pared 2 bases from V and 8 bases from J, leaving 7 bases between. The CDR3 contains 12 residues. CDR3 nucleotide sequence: TGTGCCAGCAGCTTCGGCGGAGAAAAACTGTTTTTT. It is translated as CASSFGGEKLFF.

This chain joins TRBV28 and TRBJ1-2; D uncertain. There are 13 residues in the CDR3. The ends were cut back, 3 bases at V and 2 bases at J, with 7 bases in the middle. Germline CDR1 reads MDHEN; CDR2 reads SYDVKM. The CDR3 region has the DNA TGTGCCAGCAGTTTCGGGGTAAACTATGGCTACACCTTC. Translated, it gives CASSFGVNYGYTF.

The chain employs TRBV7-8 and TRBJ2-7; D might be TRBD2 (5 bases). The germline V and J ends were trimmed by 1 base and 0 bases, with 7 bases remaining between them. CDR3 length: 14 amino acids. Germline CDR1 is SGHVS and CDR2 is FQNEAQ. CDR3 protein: CASSLEAASYEQYF. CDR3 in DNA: TGTGCCAGCAGCTTAGAAGCGGCCTCCTACGAGCAGTACTTC.

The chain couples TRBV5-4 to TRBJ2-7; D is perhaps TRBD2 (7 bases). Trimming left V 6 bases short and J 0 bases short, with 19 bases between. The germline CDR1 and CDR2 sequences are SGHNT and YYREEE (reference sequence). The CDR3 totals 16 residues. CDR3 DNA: TGTGCCAGCACCTCCGGGGGGCTATCGGGCTCCTACGAGCAGTACTTC. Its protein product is CASTSGGLSGSYEQYF.

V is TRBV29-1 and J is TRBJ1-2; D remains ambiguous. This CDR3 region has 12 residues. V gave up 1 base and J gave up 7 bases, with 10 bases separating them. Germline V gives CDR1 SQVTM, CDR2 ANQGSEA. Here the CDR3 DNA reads TGCAGCGTTGAAGGGAGAGATCCTGGCTACACCTTC. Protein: CSVEGRDPGYTF. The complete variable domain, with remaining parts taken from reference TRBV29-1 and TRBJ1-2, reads SAVISQKPSRDICQRGTSLTIQCQVDSQVTMMFWYRQQPGQSLTLIATANQGSEATYESGFVIDKFPISRPNLTFSTLTVSNMSPEDSSIYLCSVEGRDPGYTFGSGTRLTVV.

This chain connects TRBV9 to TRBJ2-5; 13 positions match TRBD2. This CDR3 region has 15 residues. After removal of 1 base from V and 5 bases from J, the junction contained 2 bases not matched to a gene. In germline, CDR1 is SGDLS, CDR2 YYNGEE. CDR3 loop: CASSVTSGGVETQYF. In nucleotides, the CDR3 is TGTGCCAGCAGCGTAACTAGCGGGGGGGTGGAGACCCAGTACTTC.

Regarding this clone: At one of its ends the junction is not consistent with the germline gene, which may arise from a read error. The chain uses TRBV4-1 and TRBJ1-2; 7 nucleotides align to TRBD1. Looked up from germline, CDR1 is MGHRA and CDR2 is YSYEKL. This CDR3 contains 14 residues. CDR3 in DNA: TGTGCCAGCAGCCAGGTAGGGGGCGACTATGGCTACACCTTC. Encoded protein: CASSQVGGDYGYTF.

CDR3 protein: CASSPLSASGRETQYF. The DNA of the CDR3 is TGTGCCAGCAGCCCACTGAGTGCTAGCGGGAGAGAGACCCAGTACTTC. The chain recombines TRBV9 with TRBJ2-5; 10 bases match TRBD2. CDR1 SGDLS and CDR2 YYNGEE come from the germline V gene. The CDR3 length is 16 residues. Losses at the gene ends were 4 bases for V and 4 bases for J; bases not matched to a gene: 10.